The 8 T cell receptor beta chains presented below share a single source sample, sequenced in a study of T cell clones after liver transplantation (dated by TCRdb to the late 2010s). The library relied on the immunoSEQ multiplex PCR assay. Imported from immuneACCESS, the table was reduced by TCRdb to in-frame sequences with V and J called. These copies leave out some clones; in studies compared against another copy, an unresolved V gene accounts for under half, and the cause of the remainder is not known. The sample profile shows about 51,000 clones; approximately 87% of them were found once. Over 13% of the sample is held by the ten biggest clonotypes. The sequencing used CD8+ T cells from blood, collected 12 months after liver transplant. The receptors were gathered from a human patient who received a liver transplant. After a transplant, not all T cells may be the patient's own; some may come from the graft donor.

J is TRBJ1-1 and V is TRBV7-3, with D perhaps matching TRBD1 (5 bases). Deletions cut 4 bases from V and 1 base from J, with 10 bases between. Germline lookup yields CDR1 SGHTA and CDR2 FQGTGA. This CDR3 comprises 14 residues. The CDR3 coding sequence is TGTGCCAGCAGCTCGGGACCGCCGAACACTGAAGCTTTCTTT. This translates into CASSSGPPNTEAFF.

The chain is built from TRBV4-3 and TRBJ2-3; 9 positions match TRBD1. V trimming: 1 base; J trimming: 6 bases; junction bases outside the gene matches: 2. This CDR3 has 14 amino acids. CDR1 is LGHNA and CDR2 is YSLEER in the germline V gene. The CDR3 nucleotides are TGCGCCAGCAGCCAAGGGACAGGGGCGGATACGCAGTATTTT. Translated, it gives CASSQGTGADTQYF.

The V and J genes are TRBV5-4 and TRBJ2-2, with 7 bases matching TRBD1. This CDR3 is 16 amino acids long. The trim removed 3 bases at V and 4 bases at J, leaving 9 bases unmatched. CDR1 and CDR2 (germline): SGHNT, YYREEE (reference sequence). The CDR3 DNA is TGTGCCAGCAGCTACCGAAGGGGGCGGCCCACCGGGGAGCTGTTTTTT. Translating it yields CASSYRRGRPTGELFF.

The CDR3 loop is CASSYSPALNTEAFF. CDR3 sequence (DNA): TGTGCCAGCAGTTACTCTCCAGCCTTGAACACTGAAGCTTTCTTT. The chain has TRBV6-6 and TRBJ1-1; no clear D gene. Trimming cost V 0 bases and J 0 bases, with 8 bases left between them. This CDR3 spans 15 amino acids. Germline CDR1 reads MNHNY; CDR2 reads SVGAGI (reference sequence).

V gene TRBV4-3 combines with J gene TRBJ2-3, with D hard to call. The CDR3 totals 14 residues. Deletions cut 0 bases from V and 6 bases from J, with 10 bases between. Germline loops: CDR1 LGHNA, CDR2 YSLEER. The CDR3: CASSQEGPVDTQYF. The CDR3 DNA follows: TGCGCCAGCAGCCAAGAAGGCCCGGTCGATACGCAGTATTTT.

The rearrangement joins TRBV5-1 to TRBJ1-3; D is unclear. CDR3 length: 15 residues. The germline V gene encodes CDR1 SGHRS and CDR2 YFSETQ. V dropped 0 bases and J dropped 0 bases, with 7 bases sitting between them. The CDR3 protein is CASSLGESSGNTIYF. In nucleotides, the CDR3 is TGCGCCAGCAGCTTGGGAGAGAGCTCTGGAAACACCATATATTTT.

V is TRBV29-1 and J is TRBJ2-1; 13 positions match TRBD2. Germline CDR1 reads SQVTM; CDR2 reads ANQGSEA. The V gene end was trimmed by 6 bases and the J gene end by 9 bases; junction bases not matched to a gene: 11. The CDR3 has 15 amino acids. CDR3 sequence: CSVSTGTSGIGEQFF. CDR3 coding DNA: TGCAGCGTCTCCACCGGGACTAGCGGGATTGGTGAGCAGTTCTTC.

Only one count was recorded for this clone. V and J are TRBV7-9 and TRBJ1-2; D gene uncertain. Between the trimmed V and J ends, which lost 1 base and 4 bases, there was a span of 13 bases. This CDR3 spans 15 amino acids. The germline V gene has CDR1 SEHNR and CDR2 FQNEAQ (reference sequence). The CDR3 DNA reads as TGTGCCAGCAGCTTAGGGGAGGGTTCCGGCTATGGCTACACCTTC. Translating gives CASSLGEGSGYGYTF.